These 4 T cell receptor beta chains were sequenced from one sample in a study of human T cells and chemical hapten exposure. The time point: healthy volunteer bleed at 2 weeks. Unfractionated whole blood yielded total RNA. MiXCR, applied by TCRdb to the RACE reads, yields one record per CDR3 protein. The sample includes tens of thousands of distinct CDR3 sequences, around 9% of them seen just once. Specimen: whole blood. These receptors all stem from a female donor in good health. Some clones in this sample may be carry-over from other donors' samples.

This clonotype appeared many times. The CDR3 does not close with the conserved phenylalanine or tryptophan, likely indicating a read error. Because the CDR3's place on the DNA is in doubt, the DNA is left out and the CDR3 is given as listed by TCRdb. The chain links TRBV12-3 or TRBV12-4 to TRBJ2-1; the D call TRBD1 from the table was never checked on the DNA. The CDR3 is 9 amino acids in total, end residues counted. The CDR3 sequence is CASSPLGVV.

This clonotype was detected many times. This chain uses TRBV7-2 with TRBJ2-3; 9 bases match TRBD2. Germline V lookup: CDR1 SGHTA, CDR2 FQGNSA. V lost 5 bases, J lost 5 bases, and 14 bases stayed unmatched. The CDR3 runs to 17 residues. CDR3 loop: CASSPGSAGGPRDTQYF. CDR3 in DNA: TGTGCCAGCAGCCCAGGGAGCGCGGGAGGGCCTAGAGATACGCAGTATTTT.

This clonotype was seen many times. In DNA form, the CDR3 reads TGTGCCAGCCGTCGGGGGTCTTACTATGGCTACACCTTC. Translation gives CASRRGSYYGYTF. This chain connects TRBV27 to TRBJ1-2; D possibly corresponds to TRBD1 (5 bases). CDR1 and CDR2 from the germline V gene are MNHEY and SMNVEV (reference sequence). Trimming pared 8 bases from V and 3 bases from J, leaving 13 bases between. The CDR3 totals 13 residues.

The table lists this clonotype with many counts. The V gene is TRBV11-2, the J gene TRBJ2-7, with no clear D. CDR1 is SGHAT and CDR2 is FQNNGV in the germline V gene. The CDR3 sequence is 12 residues long. V lost 5 bases, J lost 12 bases, and 17 bases lay in between. This CDR3 reads CASSVVDPEVYF. The CDR3 DNA is TGTGCCAGCAGCGTAGTGGACCCCGAGGTGTACTTC.